This T cell receptor beta chain was sequenced during a study of T-cell reconstitution after alpha-beta-depleted transplantation in children. The library targeted TCRbeta and was prepared with unique molecular identifiers. TCRdb redid the calling of the PCR reads with MiXCR, one entry per CDR3 protein. In the table there are about 610,000 distinct CDR3 sequences, approximately 10% of which are singletons. Germline CDR1 SNHLY, CDR2 FYNNEI. The CDR3 contains 15 residues. V lost 8 bases, J lost 0 bases, and 7 bases stayed unmatched. The source of this sequence is a human donor who donated a stem cell graft to a child with acute myeloid leukemia. The chain has TRBV2 and TRBJ2-1, with 7 bases that match TRBD1. Material: PBMCs from the stem cell graft donor, obtained from the stem cell graft. For the CDR3, the DNA is TGTGCCAGCGGGGCAGGGGGTCTCTCCTACAATGAGCAGTTCTTC. Protein: CASGAGGLSYNEQFF.